This is a list of T cell receptor beta chains from one sample in a study of a mutant IDH1 vaccine in newly diagnosed glioma. Sequencing was performed with immunoSEQ multiplex PCR; in TCRdb, only in-frame clones are kept and a portion is missing. The sample yields 99,000 or so clones, 80% to 90% seen once. Specimen: PBMCs, collected from a glioma patient treated with radiotherapy, temozolomide or both. The receptors shown here come from a woman aged 45-59 years with glioma. Each CDR3 is given with its conserved first and last residue. The D gene is left open where the match is weak. Size values are once, few and many counts, or a class for expanded clones, and some rows have none.

V gene,clone size,D gene,J gene,CDR3 DNA,CDR3 protein
TRBV18,few,NA,TRBJ2-4,TGTGCCAGCTCACCACCGATAGGAGTGGACATTCAGTACTTC,CASSPPIGVDIQYF
TRBV9,NA,TRBD1,TRBJ1-5,TGTGCCAGCAGCGGGGGGACAGCAACTCAGCCCCAGCATTTT,CASSGGTATQPQHF
TRBV7-9,few,NA,TRBJ2-2,TGTGCCAGCAGGTACCCCGACAGGACGAACACCGGGGAGCTGTTTTTT,CASRYPDRTNTGELFF
TRBV5-5,NA,TRBD1,TRBJ2-7,TGTGCCAGCAGCTCCGGACAGGATATAGGCTACGAGCAGTACTTC,CASSSGQDIGYEQYF
TRBV7-9,NA,TRBD2,TRBJ2-1,TGTGCCAGCAGCTTAGCGGGGAGGACTAGCGGGAGGAATGAGCAGTTCTTC,CASSLAGRTSGRNEQFF
TRBV10-1,NA,NA,TRBJ2-7,TGCGCCAGCAGTGCAGGGCTCCCCTACGAGCAGTACTTC,CASSAGLPYEQYF
TRBV11-2,NA,NA,TRBJ2-1,TGTGCCAGCAGCTTAGTTCTTTCTCTTCAGTTCTTC,CASSLVLSLQFF
TRBV5-1,NA,TRBD2,TRBJ2-2,TGCGCCAGCAGCCCGGGGGGGAGGCCCGGGGAGCTGTTTTTT,CASSPGGRPGELFF
TRBV18,NA,TRBD1,TRBJ1-3,TGTGCCAGCTCACCACGCCAGGGGGTAGGAAACACCATATATTTT,CASSPRQGVGNTIYF
TRBV2,NA,TRBD2,TRBJ2-3,TGTGCCAGCAGTCAACTAGCGGGAGACACAGATACGCAGTATTTT,CASSQLAGDTDTQYF
TRBV18,NA,TRBD1,TRBJ2-1,TGTGCCAGCTCCTCCCTGGGACAGGGGGACTACAATGAGCAGTTCTTC,CASSSLGQGDYNEQFF
TRBV28,NA,NA,TRBJ2-4,TGTGCCAGCAGTTTAGGTCAGGGCAAAAACATTCAGTACTTC,CASSLGQGKNIQYF
TRBV5-1,NA,NA,TRBJ2-7,TGCGCCAGCAGCTTGGCCACAGTGGACTACGAGCAGTACTTC,CASSLATVDYEQYF
TRBV25-1,once,NA,TRBJ2-5,TGTGCCAGTGGGTGGGGCGCGGCTGCGGAGACCCAGTACTTC,CASGWGAAAETQYF
TRBV6-6,few,NA,TRBJ1-4,TGTGCCAGCTCTGAGGGTCTTGAAAAACTGTTTTTT,CASSEGLEKLFF
TRBV5-1,NA,TRBD1,TRBJ2-3,TGCGCCAGCAGCATGACAGGGGGCGAGGATACGCAGTATTTT,CASSMTGGEDTQYF
TRBV29-1,NA,TRBD2,TRBJ2-1,TGCAGCGTTGCCTGGCGGGGGGATCGGGACAATGAGCAGTTCTTC,CSVAWRGDRDNEQFF